This T cell receptor (beta chain) was obtained from a study of cytomegalovirus exposure and HLA in healthy donors. Primers for the PCR totalled 60 Vbeta and 13 Jbeta. In the study's own analysis: The authors later counted about 80 million unique TCR beta chains, approximately 10 million of them shared. Libraries were prepared by immunoSEQ multiplex PCR; TCRdb keeps only in-frame clonotypes and omits some of them. The V and J calls and clone size are taken from that table; D and trimming were inferred from the DNA. The sample table sets out about 200,000 clones. To note about this clone: Its antigen remains unidentified.

Study-wide points: In a later analysis, compared with equally common non-associated chains, HLA-associated beta chains were more expanded. For cytomegalovirus status, the classifier reportedly gave diagnoses with high specificity and sensitivity. What a later analysis showed was that several of the most significant clusters appeared linked to common viral pathogens.

The V gene's germline CDR1 is SGHTS and CDR2 YDEGEE. The V gene end was trimmed by 1 base and the J gene end by 0 bases; junction bases not matched to a gene: 5. The CDR3 extends over 16 amino acids. Specimen: PBMCs. This sequence joins TRBV5-8 and TRBJ1-2, with 8 positions matching TRBD1. This sequence originates from a man aged 25-40 years in good health and CMV-seronegative. CDR3 sequence reads: CASSLIGTGSNYGYTF. Written as DNA, the CDR3 is TGTGCCAGCAGCTTGATAGGGACAGGATCTAACTATGGCTACACCTTC.